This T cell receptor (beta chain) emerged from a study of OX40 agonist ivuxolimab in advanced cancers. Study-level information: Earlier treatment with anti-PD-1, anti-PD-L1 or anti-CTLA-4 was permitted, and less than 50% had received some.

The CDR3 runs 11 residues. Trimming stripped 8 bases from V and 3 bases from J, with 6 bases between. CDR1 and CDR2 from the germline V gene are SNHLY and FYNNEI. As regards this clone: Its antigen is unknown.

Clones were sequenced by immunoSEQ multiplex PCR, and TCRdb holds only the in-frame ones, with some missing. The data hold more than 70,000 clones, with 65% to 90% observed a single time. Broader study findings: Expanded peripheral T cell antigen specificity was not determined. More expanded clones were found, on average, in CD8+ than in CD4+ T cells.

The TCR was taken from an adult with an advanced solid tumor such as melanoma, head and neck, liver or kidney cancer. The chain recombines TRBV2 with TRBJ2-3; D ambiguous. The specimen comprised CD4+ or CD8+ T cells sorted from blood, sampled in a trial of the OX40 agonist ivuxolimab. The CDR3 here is CASGVTDTQYF. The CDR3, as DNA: TGTGCCAGCGGGGTAACAGATACGCAGTATTTT. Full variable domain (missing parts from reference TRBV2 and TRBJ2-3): EPEVTQTPSHQVTQMGQEVILRCVPISNHLYFYWYRQILGQKVEFLVSFYNNEISEKSEIFDDQFSVERPDGSNFTLKIRSTKLEDSAMYFCASGVTDTQYFGPGTRLTVL.